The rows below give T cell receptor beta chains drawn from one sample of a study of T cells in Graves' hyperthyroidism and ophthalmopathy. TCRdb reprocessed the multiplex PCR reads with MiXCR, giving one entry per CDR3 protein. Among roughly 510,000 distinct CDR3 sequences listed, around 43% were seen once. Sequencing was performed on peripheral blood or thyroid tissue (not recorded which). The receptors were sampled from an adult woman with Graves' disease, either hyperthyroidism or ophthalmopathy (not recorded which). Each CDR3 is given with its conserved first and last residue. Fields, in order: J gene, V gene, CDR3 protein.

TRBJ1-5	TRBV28	CASSSSWGSNQPQHF
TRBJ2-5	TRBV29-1	CSVDSGIKETQYF
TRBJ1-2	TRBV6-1	CASSEGSGFRYTF
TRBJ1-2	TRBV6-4	CASSLTGTSYGYTF
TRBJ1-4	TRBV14	CASRPPLGRLGEKLFF
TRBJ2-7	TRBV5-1	CASSLLEGTYEQYF
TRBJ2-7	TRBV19	CASRPGWREDEQYF
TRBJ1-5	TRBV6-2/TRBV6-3	CASNPATGENQPQHF
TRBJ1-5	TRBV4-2	CASSQEVEGMPRHF
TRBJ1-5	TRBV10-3	CATNTGGRSNQPQHF
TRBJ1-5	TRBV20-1	CSARGEAGNQPQHF
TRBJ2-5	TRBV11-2	CASSHRTVQETQYF
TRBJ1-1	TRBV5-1	CASSFTNKGTEAFF
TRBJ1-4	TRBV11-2	CASSQIGGYEKLFF
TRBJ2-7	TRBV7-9	CASSSGTASGYEQYF
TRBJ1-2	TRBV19	CASSRSDSRGGYTF
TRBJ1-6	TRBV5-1	CASSSGRPEGSPLHF
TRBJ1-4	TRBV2	CASGLRQLEKLFF
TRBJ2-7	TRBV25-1	CASSESRIGYF
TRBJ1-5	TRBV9	CASSLTAPVSNQPQHF
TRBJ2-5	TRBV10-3	CAISEMRRETQYF
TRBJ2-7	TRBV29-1	CSGGTGQETIHEQYF
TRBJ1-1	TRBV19	CASSTGTQKGTAFF
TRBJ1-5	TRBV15	CATSSRRGRNQPQHF
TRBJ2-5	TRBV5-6	CASSLTAGQETQYF
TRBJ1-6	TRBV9	CASSSQGAPGNSPLHF
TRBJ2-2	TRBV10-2	CASRLAGVGGELFF
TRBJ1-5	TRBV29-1	CSVETGDQPQHF
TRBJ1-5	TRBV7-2	CASSSRHGQPQHF
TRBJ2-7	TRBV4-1	CASSQDGQSGEQYF
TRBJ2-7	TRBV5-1	CASSFERHRFSYEQYF
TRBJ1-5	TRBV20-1	CSVRQGGRVQPQHF
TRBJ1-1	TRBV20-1	CSARDLRGPDTEAFF
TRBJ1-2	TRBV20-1	CSARDPANAGDDGYTF
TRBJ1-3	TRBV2	CAGQESSGNTIYF
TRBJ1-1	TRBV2	CASTFPYTEAFF
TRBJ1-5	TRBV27	CASSLVLNQPQHF
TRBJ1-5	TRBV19	CASSTDRYQPQHF
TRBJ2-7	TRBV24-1	CATSPGSYEQYF
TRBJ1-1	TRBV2	CASSVDRGAAEAFF
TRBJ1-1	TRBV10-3	CAIAVQVDTEAFF
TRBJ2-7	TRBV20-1	CSATTGLAYEQYF
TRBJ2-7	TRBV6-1	CASSIRAREIRLAGHSYEQYF
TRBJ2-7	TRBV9	CASSERTGGEQYF
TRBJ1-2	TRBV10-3	CAISEGAVTNYGYTF
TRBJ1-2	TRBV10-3	CAISDQTEKYGYAF
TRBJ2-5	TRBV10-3	CAISESGSLAAEQETQYF
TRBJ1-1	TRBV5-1	CASRPDRDEAFF
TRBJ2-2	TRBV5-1	CASSLAANTGELFF
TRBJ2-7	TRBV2	CASSEDPGGYEQYF
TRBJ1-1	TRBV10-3	CAISRDPMENTEAFF
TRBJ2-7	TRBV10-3	CAIRSGFGPYEQYF
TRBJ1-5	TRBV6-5	CASRSGTGVGSNQPQHF